The 10 T cell receptor beta chains below all came from one sample that was sequenced in a study of response to subunit inactivated influenza vaccine. TCRdb itself ran the RT-PCR reads through MiXCR, one entry per CDR3 protein. The sample gives about 160,000 distinct CDR3 sequences, about a tenth of which show up once; around 12% is in the top ten. The specimen was non-naive T cells sorted from PBMCs, collected about 6 weeks after vaccination. Receptors originate from a man over 45 who received an inactivated influenza vaccine.

This clonotype was observed a handful of times. The genes are TRBV6-2 or TRBV6-3 and TRBJ2-2, with D unclear. The V and J ends lost 6 bases and 4 bases respectively, with 12 bases between them. In germline, CDR1 is MNHEY, CDR2 SVGEGT. The length of the CDR3 is 14 residues. CDR3 sequence: CASSPNEITGELFF. Here the CDR3 DNA reads TGTGCCAGCAGCCCCAATGAGATCACCGGGGAGCTGTTTTTT.

V and J are TRBV28 and TRBJ1-5, with TRBD1 matching over 8 bases. V was pared by 4 bases and J by 6 bases, with 11 bases of the junction left unmatched. Germline CDR1 is MDHEN and CDR2 is SYDVKM. The CDR3 covers 16 residues. The CDR3 sequence is CASSSPRQGQGQPQHF. CDR3 sequence (DNA): TGTGCCAGCAGTTCCCCGCGACAGGGGCAGGGTCAGCCCCAGCATTTT.

The table lists this clonotype with a few counts. V gene TRBV7-2 combines with J gene TRBJ2-5, with a tentative D call TRBD1 (7 bases). The CDR3 runs to 15 residues. Deletions cut 5 bases from V and 9 bases from J, with 22 bases between. Germline values: CDR1 SGHTA, CDR2 FQGNSA. This CDR3 is CASSQRTTQGESQYF. In nucleotides, the CDR3 is TGTGCCAGCAGCCAGCGGACTACTCAGGGGGAGTCCCAGTACTTC.

This clonotype came up many times. The J gene is TRBJ1-2, the V gene TRBV9, with 9 bases aligning to TRBD1. Looked up from germline, CDR1 is SGDLS and CDR2 is YYNGEE. V was clipped by 0 bases and J by 7 bases; unmatched bases: 7. CDR3 length equals 15 residues. The chain's CDR3 is CASSVGTGEYGGYTF. Here the CDR3 DNA reads TGTGCCAGCAGCGTAGGGACAGGGGAATACGGTGGCTACACCTTC.

This clonotype was found many times. The gene calls are TRBV15 and TRBJ2-3, with TRBD2 as a possible D gene (5 bases). CDR1 and CDR2 from the germline V gene are LNHNV and YYDKDF (reference sequence). This CDR3 region has 14 residues. V lost 0 bases and J 5 bases, leaving 9 bases between the germline ends. The CDR3 nucleotides are TGTGCCACCAGCAGAGATAGAGGACTAGATACGCAGTATTTT. Protein: CATSRDRGLDTQYF.

The rearrangement uses TRBV28 and TRBJ2-7; TRBD1 aligns across 8 bases. Germline lookup yields CDR1 MDHEN and CDR2 SYDVKM. The trim removed 4 bases at V and 6 bases at J, leaving 8 bases unmatched. This CDR3 comprises 14 residues. The DNA for the CDR3 is TGTGCCAGCAGTTCCCCCGGGACAGGCGGCGAGCAGTACTTC. Translating it yields CASSSPGTGGEQYF.

The CDR3 protein is CAWSDWTGKATF. CDR3 bases: TGTGCCTGGAGTGATTGGACAGGGAAGGCCACCTTC. The V and J genes are TRBV30 and TRBJ1-2; 8 nucleotides line up with TRBD1. Germline CDR1 and CDR2: GTSNPN and SVGIG (reference sequence). V lost 1 base and J lost 13; bases outside the gene matches: 8. CDR3 size: 12 residues.

This clonotype was seen only a few times. V and J are TRBV7-9 and TRBJ1-5; no clear D. The CDR3 has 17 residues. Trimming removed 4 bases from V and 0 bases from J, with 16 bases in between. Germline V lookup: CDR1 SEHNR, CDR2 FQNEAQ (reference sequence). The CDR3 bases are TGTGCCAGCAGCTACGTGACGGACGCTTATAGCAATCAGCCCCAGCATTTT. Amino acids: CASSYVTDAYSNQPQHF.

V gene TRBV5-1 combines with J gene TRBJ1-1, with 9 bases aligning to TRBD1. In germline, CDR1 is SGHRS, CDR2 YFSETQ. J was trimmed by 7 bases and V by 4 bases; bases with no gene match: 5. This CDR3 comprises 13 residues. The CDR3 coding sequence is TGCGCCAGCAGCGGGACAGGGTATGATGAAGCTTTCTTT. It yields the protein CASSGTGYDEAFF.

This clonotype was found a few times. V and J are TRBV7-7 and TRBJ2-1; the D is unclear. The V gene's germline CDR1 is SSHAT and CDR2 FNYEAQ (reference sequence). This CDR3 has 13 amino acids. The V end was cut by 1 base, the J end by 4 bases, with 5 bases between. CDR3 nucleotides: TGTGCCAGCAGCTTAGAGTTATACAATGAGCAGTTCTTC. Translation gives CASSLELYNEQFF.